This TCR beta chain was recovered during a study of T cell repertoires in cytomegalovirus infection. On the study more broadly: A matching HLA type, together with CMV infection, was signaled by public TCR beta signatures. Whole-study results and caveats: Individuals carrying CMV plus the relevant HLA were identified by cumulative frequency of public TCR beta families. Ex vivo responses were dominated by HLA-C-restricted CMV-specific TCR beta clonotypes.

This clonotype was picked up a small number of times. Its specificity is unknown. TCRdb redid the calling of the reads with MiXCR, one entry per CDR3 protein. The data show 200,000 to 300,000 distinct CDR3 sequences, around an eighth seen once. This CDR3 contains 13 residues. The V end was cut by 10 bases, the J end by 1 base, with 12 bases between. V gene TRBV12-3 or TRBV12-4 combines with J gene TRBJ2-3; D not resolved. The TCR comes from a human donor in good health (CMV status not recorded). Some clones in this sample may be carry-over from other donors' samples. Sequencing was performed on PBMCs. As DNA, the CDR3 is TGTGCCACCGAACAGCTCGGCACAGATACGCAGTATTTT. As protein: CATEQLGTDTQYF.